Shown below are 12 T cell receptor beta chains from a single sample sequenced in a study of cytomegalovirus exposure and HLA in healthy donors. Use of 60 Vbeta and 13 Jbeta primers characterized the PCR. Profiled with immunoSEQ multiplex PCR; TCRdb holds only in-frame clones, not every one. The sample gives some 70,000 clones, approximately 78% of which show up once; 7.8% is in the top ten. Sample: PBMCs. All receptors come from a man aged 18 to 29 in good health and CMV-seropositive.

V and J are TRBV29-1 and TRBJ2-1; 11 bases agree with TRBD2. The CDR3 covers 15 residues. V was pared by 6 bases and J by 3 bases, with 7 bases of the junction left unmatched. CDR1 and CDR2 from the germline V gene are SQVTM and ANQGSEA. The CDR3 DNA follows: TGCAGCGTCCACGGGACTAGCGGATACTACAATGAGCAGTTCTTC. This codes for CSVHGTSGYYNEQFF.

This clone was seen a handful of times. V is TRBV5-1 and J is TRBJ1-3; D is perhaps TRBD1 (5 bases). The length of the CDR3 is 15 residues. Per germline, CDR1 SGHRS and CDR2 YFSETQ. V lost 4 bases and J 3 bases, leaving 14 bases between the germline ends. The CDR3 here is CASSPGGVRGNTIYF. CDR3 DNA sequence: TGCGCCAGCAGCCCCGGGGGGGTGCGTGGAAACACCATATATTTT. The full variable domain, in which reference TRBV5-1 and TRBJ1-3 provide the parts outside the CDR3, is KAGVTQTPRYLIKTRGQQVTLSCSPISGHRSVSWYQQTPGQGLQFLFEYFSETQRNKGNFPGRFSGRQFSNSRSEMNVSTLELGDSALYLCASSPGGVRGNTIYFGEGSWLTVV.

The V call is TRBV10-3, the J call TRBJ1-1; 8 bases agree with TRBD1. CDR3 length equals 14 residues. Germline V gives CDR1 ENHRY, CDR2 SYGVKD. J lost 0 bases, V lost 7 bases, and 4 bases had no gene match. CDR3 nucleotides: TGTGCCATCACTAGACAGGGGATGAACACTGAAGCTTTCTTT. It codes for CAITRQGMNTEAFF.

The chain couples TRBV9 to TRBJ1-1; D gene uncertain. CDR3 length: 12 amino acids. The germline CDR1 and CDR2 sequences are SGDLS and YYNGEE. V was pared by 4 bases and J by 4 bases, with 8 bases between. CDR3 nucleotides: TGTGCCAGCAGCACGGGGAGCACTGAAGCTTTCTTT. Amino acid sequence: CASSTGSTEAFF.

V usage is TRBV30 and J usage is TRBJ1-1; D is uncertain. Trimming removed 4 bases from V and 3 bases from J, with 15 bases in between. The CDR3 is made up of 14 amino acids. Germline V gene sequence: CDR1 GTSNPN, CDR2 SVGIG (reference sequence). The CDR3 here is CAWTLRRVYTEAFF. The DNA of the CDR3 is TGTGCCTGGACCCTTCGTAGAGTATACACTGAAGCTTTCTTT.

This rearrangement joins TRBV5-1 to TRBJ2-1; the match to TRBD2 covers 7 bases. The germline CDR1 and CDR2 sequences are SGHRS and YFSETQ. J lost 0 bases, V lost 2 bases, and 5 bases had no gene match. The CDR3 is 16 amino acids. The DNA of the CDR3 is TGCGCCAGCAGCTTACTAGCGTTTGGCTCCTACAATGAGCAGTTCTTC. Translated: CASSLLAFGSYNEQFF.

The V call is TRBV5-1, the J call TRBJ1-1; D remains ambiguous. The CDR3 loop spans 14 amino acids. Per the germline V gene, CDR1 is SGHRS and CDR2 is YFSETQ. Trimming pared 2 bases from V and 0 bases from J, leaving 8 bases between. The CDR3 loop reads CASSFGGMNTEAFF. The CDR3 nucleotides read TGCGCCAGCAGCTTCGGAGGGATGAACACTGAAGCTTTCTTT.

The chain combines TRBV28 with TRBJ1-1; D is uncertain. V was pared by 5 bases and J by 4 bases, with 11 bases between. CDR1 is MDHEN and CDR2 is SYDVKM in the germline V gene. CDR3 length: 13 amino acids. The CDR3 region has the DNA TGTGCCAGCAGTACCCTAGCGGGCACTGAAGCTTTCTTT. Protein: CASSTLAGTEAFF.

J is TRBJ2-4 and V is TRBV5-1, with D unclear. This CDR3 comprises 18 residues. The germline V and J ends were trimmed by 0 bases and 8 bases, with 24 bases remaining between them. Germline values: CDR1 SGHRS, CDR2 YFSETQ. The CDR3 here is CASSLAGSNLATVDIQYF. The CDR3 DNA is TGCGCCAGCAGCTTGGCCGGGTCTAACCTCGCCACCGTTGACATTCAGTACTTC.

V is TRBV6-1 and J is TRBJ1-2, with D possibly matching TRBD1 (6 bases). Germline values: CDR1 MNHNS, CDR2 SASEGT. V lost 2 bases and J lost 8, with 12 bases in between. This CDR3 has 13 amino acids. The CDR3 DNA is TGTGCCAGCAGTGAACTAACAGGGTCGGGCTACACCTTC. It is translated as CASSELTGSGYTF.

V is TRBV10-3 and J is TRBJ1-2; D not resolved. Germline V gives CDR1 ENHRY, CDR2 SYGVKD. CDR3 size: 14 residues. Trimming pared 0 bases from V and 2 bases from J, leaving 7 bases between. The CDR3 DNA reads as TGTGCCATCAGTGAGTCTCCGCGAAACTATGGCTACACCTTC. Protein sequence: CAISESPRNYGYTF.

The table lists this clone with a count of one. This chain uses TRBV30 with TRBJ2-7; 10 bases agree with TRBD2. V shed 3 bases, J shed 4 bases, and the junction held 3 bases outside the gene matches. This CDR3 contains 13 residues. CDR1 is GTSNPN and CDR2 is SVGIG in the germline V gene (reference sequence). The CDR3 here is CAWRSGREYEQYF. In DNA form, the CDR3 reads TGTGCCTGGAGAAGCGGGAGGGAGTACGAGCAGTACTTC. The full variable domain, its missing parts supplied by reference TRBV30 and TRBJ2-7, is SQTIHQWPATLVQPVGSPLSLECTVEGTSNPNLYWYRQAAGRGLQLLFYSVGIGQISSEVPQNLSASRPQDRQFILSSKKLLLSDSGFYLCAWRSGREYEQYFGPGTRLTVT.